One sample yielded the 27 T cell receptor beta chains listed below, sequenced in a study of blood T cell repertoires in COVID-19. The protocol was immunoSEQ multiplex PCR, while the TCRdb copy is restricted to in-frame clones and leaves out a portion. The table lists 90,000 to 120,000 clones, more than 75% of them singletons. Sequenced sample: peripheral blood. These receptors all stem from a man over 45 with acute or convalescent COVID-19.

This chain joins TRBV30 and TRBJ1-1, with 7 bases matching TRBD1. This CDR3 is built from 14 residues. V lost 2 bases to trimming and J lost 4 bases; unmatched junction nucleotides: 7. Germline assignment: CDR1 GTSNPN and CDR2 SVGIG (reference sequence). The CDR3 loop reads CAWSREDRVTEAFF. The CDR3, as DNA: TGTGCCTGGAGTAGAGAAGACAGGGTCACTGAAGCTTTCTTT. The variable domain in full, completed from reference TRBV30 and TRBJ1-1, reads SQTIHQWPATLVQPVGSPLSLECTVEGTSNPNLYWYRQAAGRGLQLLFYSVGIGQISSEVPQNLSASRPQDRQFILSSKKLLLSDSGFYLCAWSREDRVTEAFFGQGTRLTVV.

This clone came up a few times. The chain couples TRBV28 to TRBJ1-4, with TRBD1 identical over 9 bases. CDR3 size: 15 residues. Germline V gene data show CDR1 as MDHEN and CDR2 as SYDVKM. J lost 4 bases, V lost 5 bases, and 5 bases had no gene match. The CDR3 DNA is TGTGCCAGCAGTCGAGGGACAGGGAGTAATGAAAAACTGTTTTTT. Translated, it gives CASSRGTGSNEKLFF.

The chain links TRBV6-5 to TRBJ1-1; TRBD1 aligns across 10 bases. The CDR3 covers 15 residues. From germline, CDR1 is MNHEY and CDR2 SVGAGI. With 8 bases clipped from V and 6 bases from J, the junction kept 12 bases outside the gene matches. The CDR3 DNA is TGTGCCAGCCCCAGGTATGGGACAGGGGTGGCTGAAGCTTTCTTT. Protein sequence: CASPRYGTGVAEAFF.

The chain recombines TRBV6-6 with TRBJ2-2; TRBD1 matches 8 bases. Germline values: CDR1 MNHNY, CDR2 SVGAGI (reference sequence). The CDR3 sequence is 15 residues long. V dropped 8 bases and J dropped 5; count of bases not matched to a gene: 10. CDR3 amino acids: CASFSGQGVTGELFF. DNA of the CDR3: TGTGCCAGCTTTTCCGGACAGGGAGTTACCGGGGAGCTGTTTTTT.

The rearrangement links TRBV10-2 to TRBJ2-7; TRBD2 matches at 8 bases. The CDR3 is 14 residues long. J gave up 4 bases and V 4 bases, and 6 bases lay outside the gene matches. The germline gives CDR1 WSHSY, CDR2 SAAADI. CDR3 sequence (DNA): TGCGCCAGCAGTGGTCGTAGCGGGAAATACGAGCAGTACTTC. Its translation is CASSGRSGKYEQYF.

The rearrangement links TRBV4-2 to TRBJ1-2; D call uncertain. Trimming took off 0 bases at V and 0 bases at J, with 11 bases between the two ends. CDR1 is LGHNA, CDR2 YNFKEQ, per germline. The CDR3 extends over 16 amino acids. The CDR3 DNA sequence: TGTGCCAGCAGCCAAGAGGCGGGCGTGACTAACTATGGCTACACCTTC. Translating it yields CASSQEAGVTNYGYTF.

A word on this clone: A junction end diverges from the germline sequence, so it may reflect a read error. The chain combines TRBV4-1 with TRBJ1-6, with D tentatively TRBD1 (5 bases). The CDR3 spans 15 residues. CDR1 is MGHRA, CDR2 YSYEKL, per germline. The CDR3 protein is CASTQGSQGNSPLHF. CDR3 nucleotides: TGCGCCAGCACCCAAGGTTCGCAGGGAAATTCACCCCTCCACTTT.

This clone was counted between two and nine times. This chain uses TRBV5-6 with TRBJ1-2; maybe TRBD1 (6 bases). The CDR3 is made up of 18 amino acids. Germline V CDR1 and CDR2: SGHDT, YYEEEE. V lost 3 bases, J lost 4 bases, and 25 bases lay in between. The DNA of the CDR3 is TGTGCCAGCAGCTACCCCGGACAGTTCGGCAACTTACCCTATGGCTACACCTTC. It is translated as CASSYPGQFGNLPYGYTF. The full variable domain, in which reference TRBV5-6 and TRBJ1-2 provide the parts outside the CDR3, is DAGVTQSPTHLIKTRGQQVTLRCSPKSGHDTVSWYQQALGQGPQFIFQYYEEEERQRGNFPDRFSGHQFPNYSSELNVNALLLGDSALYLCASSYPGQFGNLPYGYTFGSGTRLTVV.

This chain joins TRBV27 and TRBJ1-6; 7 bases agree with TRBD1. Trimming at V came to 5 bases and at J to 5 bases, leaving 12 bases not matched to a gene. This CDR3 comprises 17 residues. Germline V CDR1 and CDR2: MNHEY, SMNVEV (reference sequence). The CDR3 DNA reads TGTGCCAGCAGTAGATTTGGGACAGCCGTCAATAATTCACCCCTCCACTTT. Residues: CASSRFGTAVNNSPLHF.

This chain joins TRBV6-4 and TRBJ2-6; D is possibly TRBD1 (5 bases). Trimming removed 2 bases at V and 1 base at J, with 6 bases between. The V gene's germline CDR1 is MRHNA and CDR2 SNTAGT. The CDR3 totals 15 residues. The CDR3 sequence: CASSDGQSGANVLTF. CDR3 nucleotides: TGTGCCAGCAGTGACGGACAATCTGGGGCCAACGTCCTGACTTTC.

The V call is TRBV29-1, the J call TRBJ1-2; no clear D gene. The CDR3 has 14 amino acids. Trimming took 2 bases from V and 2 from J, leaving 12 bases between them. The germline gives CDR1 SQVTM, CDR2 ANQGSEA. For the CDR3, the DNA is TGCAGCGTTGAATCCCTGACACACAACTATGGCTACACCTTC. It yields the protein CSVESLTHNYGYTF.

Comment on this clone: A read error may produce the germline difference seen at one junction end. V gene TRBV7-7 combines with J gene TRBJ2-5; D might be TRBD2 (6 bases). Germline CDR1 SSHAT, CDR2 FNYEAQ (reference sequence). This CDR3 has 15 residues. The CDR3 DNA reads as TGTGCCAGCAGCCTAGCCGGGACTCTTAAAGAGACCCAGTACTTC. Amino acid sequence: CASSLAGTLKETQYF.

V usage is TRBV7-2 and J usage is TRBJ2-7, with 7 bases fitting TRBD1. The V and J ends lost 8 bases and 9 bases, in that order; junction bases with no gene match: 10. Germline loops: CDR1 SGHTA, CDR2 FQGNSA. The CDR3 runs 12 residues. For the CDR3, the DNA is TGTGCCAGCGCGGACAGGTCTCGTGGGCAGTACTTC. Translating it yields CASADRSRGQYF.

This clone appeared a single time. The CDR3 region is CAISPSGGYNEQFF. The CDR3 DNA follows: TGTGCCATCAGCCCTAGCGGGGGATACAATGAGCAGTTCTTC. J is TRBJ2-1 and V is TRBV10-3; 10 positions agree with TRBD2. The V and J ends lost 6 bases and 4 bases, in that order; junction bases with no gene match: 3. The CDR3 has 14 amino acids. Germline lookup yields CDR1 ENHRY and CDR2 SYGVKD.

This clone was seen more than once but under ten times. The CDR3 is CASSLAPYRDKNTEAFF. CDR3 sequence (DNA): TGTGCCAGCAGCTTAGCCCCATACCGGGACAAGAACACTGAAGCTTTCTTT. This chain connects TRBV7-2 to TRBJ1-1; maybe TRBD1 (6 bases). V lost 0 bases to trimming and J lost 1 base, with 15 bases between them. CDR1 SGHTA and CDR2 FQGNSA come from the germline V gene. The CDR3 totals 17 residues.

The chain recombines TRBV3-1 (or the pseudogene TRBV3-2) with TRBJ1-6, with D hard to call. Trimming took off 2 bases at V and 15 bases at J, with 14 bases between the two ends. Germline CDR1 reads LGHDT; CDR2 reads YNNKEL (reference sequence). The CDR3 covers 13 residues. The chain's CDR3 is CASSQFRTADLHF. The DNA of the CDR3 is TGTGCCAGCAGCCAATTTCGGACTGCCGACCTCCACTTT.

This chain joins TRBV11-2 and TRBJ2-7, with a weak D call TRBD1 (6 bases). The germline CDR1 and CDR2 sequences are SGHAT and FQNNGV. V shed 0 bases and J shed 4 bases, with 16 bases lying between them. The CDR3 runs to 16 residues. The CDR3 spells CASSLDGTQAWYEQYF. DNA of the CDR3: TGTGCCAGCAGCTTAGATGGGACACAGGCTTGGTACGAGCAGTACTTC.

This chain connects TRBV5-1 to TRBJ2-1; 10 positions agree with TRBD1. This CDR3 is built from 16 residues. The V and J ends lost 4 bases and 4 bases, in that order; junction bases with no gene match: 8. Germline assignment: CDR1 SGHRS and CDR2 YFSETQ. The chain's CDR3 is CASSMAGTGAYNEQFF. The CDR3 bases are TGCGCCAGCAGCATGGCCGGGACAGGGGCGTACAATGAGCAGTTCTTC. Complete variable domain (other parts from reference TRBV5-1 and TRBJ2-1): KAGVTQTPRYLIKTRGQQVTLSCSPISGHRSVSWYQQTPGQGLQFLFEYFSETQRNKGNFPGRFSGRQFSNSRSEMNVSTLELGDSALYLCASSMAGTGAYNEQFFGPGTRLTVL.

The J gene is TRBJ2-2, the V gene TRBV7-9, with D possibly being TRBD1 (5 bases). The CDR3 spans 16 residues. CDR1 and CDR2 (germline): SEHNR, FQNEAQ (reference sequence). Trimming stripped 3 bases from V and 0 bases from J, with 11 bases between. CDR3 bases: TGTGCCAGCAGCTTCAGAGTAGGGGCGAACACCGGGGAGCTGTTTTTT. Protein product: CASSFRVGANTGELFF.

The chain joins TRBV7-8 to TRBJ2-7; perhaps TRBD1 as D (5 bases). From germline, CDR1 is SGHVS and CDR2 FQNEAQ. V was trimmed by 5 bases and J by 2 bases, leaving 19 bases between them. The CDR3 runs to 16 residues. CDR3 nucleotide sequence: TGTGCCAGCAGCCCCTTTGGCAGGGCGAGTCCCTACGAGCAGTACTTC. Residues: CASSPFGRASPYEQYF.

This clone occurred a few times. The chain's CDR3 is CASSPPLGVSSYEQYF. CDR3 nucleotides: TGTGCCAGCAGCCCCCCTTTAGGGGTCTCCTCCTACGAGCAGTACTTC. The V gene is TRBV7-9, the J gene TRBJ2-7, with a weak D call TRBD1 (5 bases). CDR1 and CDR2 (germline): SEHNR, FQNEAQ (reference sequence). The CDR3 contains 16 residues. Trimming took 5 bases from V and 0 from J, leaving 17 bases between them.

This clone has just one count. The chain combines TRBV3-1 (or the pseudogene TRBV3-2) with TRBJ2-7, with TRBD1 identical over 8 bases. There are 13 residues in the CDR3. Losses at the gene ends were 4 bases for V and 7 bases for J; bases not matched to a gene: 6. The germline CDR1 and CDR2 sequences are LGHDT and YNNKEL (reference sequence). Here the CDR3 reads CASSLQGASEQYF. CDR3 sequence (DNA): TGTGCCAGCAGCCTCCAGGGGGCGAGTGAGCAGTACTTC.

The chain recombines TRBV3-1 (or the pseudogene TRBV3-2) with TRBJ2-2, with 7 bases aligning to TRBD1. Germline values: CDR1 LGHDT, CDR2 YNNKEL (reference sequence). Trimming at V came to 3 bases and at J to 3 bases, leaving 4 bases not matched to a gene. The CDR3 runs to 15 residues. In DNA, the CDR3 is TGTGCCAGCAGCCAGACAGGGTCCGACACCGGGGAGCTGTTTTTT. It specifies CASSQTGSDTGELFF.

This sequence joins TRBV2 and TRBJ2-2; D is ambiguous. CDR1 and CDR2 (germline): SNHLY, FYNNEI. V lost 4 bases and J lost 4, with 7 bases in between. The CDR3 loop spans 13 amino acids. The CDR3 here is CASSVSTTGELFF. CDR3 bases: TGTGCCAGCAGTGTCAGTACCACCGGGGAGCTGTTTTTT.

This rearrangement joins TRBV7-6 to TRBJ1-6; D may be TRBD1 (6 bases). Trimming took 1 base from V and 7 from J, leaving 11 bases between them. Germline CDR1 SGHVS, CDR2 FNYEAQ. The CDR3 runs 15 residues. The CDR3 loop reads CASSLGGTLNSPLHF. The CDR3 DNA reads TGTGCCAGCAGCTTAGGGGGGACACTAAATTCACCCCTCCACTTT.

The rearrangement joins TRBV30 to TRBJ2-1; 13 bases are a match to TRBD2. Germline CDR1 and CDR2: GTSNPN and SVGIG (reference sequence). This CDR3 is 15 amino acids long. With 1 base clipped from V and 6 bases from J, the junction kept 3 bases outside the gene matches. The CDR3 region is CAWSEGLAGVNEQFF. CDR3 in DNA: TGTGCCTGGAGTGAAGGACTAGCGGGAGTCAATGAGCAGTTCTTC.

The chain uses TRBV5-1 and TRBJ1-2; the D gene is possibly TRBD1 (5 bases). Germline CDR1 and CDR2: SGHRS and YFSETQ. The CDR3 sequence is 14 residues long. V was cut by 0 bases and J by 4 bases, with 10 bases left in between. DNA of the CDR3: TGCGCCAGCAGCTTGGATGGTCAGGGCTATGGCTACACCTTC. Amino acid sequence: CASSLDGQGYGYTF.